The 9 T cell receptor beta chains given below trace back to one sample, sequenced in a study of cytomegalovirus exposure and HLA in healthy donors. Primers: 60 Vbeta forward and 13 Jbeta reverse. The repertoire was sequenced with immunoSEQ multiplex PCR; TCRdb's copy has only in-frame clones and lacks some. The table lists about 140,000 clones, about 80% of them singletons. Sequences were obtained from PBMCs. These receptor sequences come from a male donor in good health and CMV-seropositive.

This chain joins TRBV9 and TRBJ2-4; TRBD1 is a possible D gene (5 bases). V dropped 0 bases and J dropped 3 bases, with 13 bases sitting between them. The CDR3 loop spans 16 amino acids. Germline assignment: CDR1 SGDLS and CDR2 YYNGEE. The CDR3 sequence: CASSVEPGPGKNIQYF. The CDR3 DNA is TGTGCCAGCAGCGTAGAACCAGGGCCGGGCAAAAACATTCAGTACTTC.

The genes are TRBV11-1 and TRBJ2-1, with TRBD2 matching over 9 bases. The CDR3 sequence is 14 residues long. Germline CDR1 SGHAT, CDR2 FQDESV (reference sequence). V was pared by 8 bases and J by 1 base, with 3 bases of the junction left unmatched. The CDR3 sequence is CASASGVSYNEQFF. The CDR3 nucleotides read TGTGCCAGCGCTAGCGGGGTATCCTACAATGAGCAGTTCTTC. The full variable domain, its missing parts supplied by reference TRBV11-1 and TRBJ2-1, is EAEVAQSPRYKITEKSQAVAFWCDPISGHATLYWYRQILGQGPELLVQFQDESVVDDSQLPKDRFSAERLKGVDSTLKIQPAELGDSAMYLCASASGVSYNEQFFGPGTRLTVL.

The rearrangement joins TRBV30 to TRBJ2-3, with 8 bases fitting TRBD2. The CDR3 length is 15 residues. Germline V gene data show CDR1 as GTSNPN and CDR2 as SVGIG (reference sequence). Trimming at V came to 2 bases and at J to 4 bases, leaving 8 bases not matched to a gene. The DNA for the CDR3 is TGTGCCTGGAGTAGGCCAGCGGGAGTCCCAGATACGCAGTATTTT. Residues: CAWSRPAGVPDTQYF. Complete variable domain (other parts from reference TRBV30 and TRBJ2-3): SQTIHQWPATLVQPVGSPLSLECTVEGTSNPNLYWYRQAAGRGLQLLFYSVGIGQISSEVPQNLSASRPQDRQFILSSKKLLLSDSGFYLCAWSRPAGVPDTQYFGPGTRLTVL.

The chain recombines TRBV18 with TRBJ2-7; D might be TRBD2 (8 bases). V gave up 3 bases and J gave up 6 bases, with 21 bases separating them. Germline V CDR1 and CDR2: KGHSH, LQKENI. The CDR3 spans 16 residues. The CDR3 loop reads CASSPRGSGGRGEQYF. CDR3 nucleotide sequence: TGTGCCAGCTCACCCAGGGGGAGCGGGGGCCGGGGCGAGCAGTACTTC.

This chain links TRBV30 with TRBJ1-3; no firm D call. V was clipped by 0 bases and J by 4 bases, with 16 bases between them. The CDR3 length is 16 residues. CDR1 GTSNPN and CDR2 SVGIG come from the germline V gene (reference sequence). This CDR3 reads CAWSVGLFGVGNTIYF. CDR3 sequence (DNA): TGTGCCTGGAGTGTGGGCCTCTTCGGGGTCGGAAACACCATATATTTT.

The gene calls are TRBV7-8 and TRBJ1-5; no reliable D call. Per germline, CDR1 SGHVS and CDR2 FQNEAQ. This CDR3 region has 15 residues. The ends were cut back, 5 bases at V and 7 bases at J, with 18 bases in the middle. In DNA form, the CDR3 reads TGTGCCAGCAGCAGCGTCCGGGATTCGGGCCAGCCCCAGCATTTT. It yields the protein CASSSVRDSGQPQHF. The entire variable domain, with the rest obtained from reference TRBV7-8 and TRBJ1-5, is as follows: GAGVSQSPRYKVAKRGQDVALRCDPISGHVSLFWYQQALGQGPEFLTYFQNEAQLDKSGLPSDRFFAERPEGSVSTLKIQRTQQEDSAVYLCASSSVRDSGQPQHFGDGTRLSIL.

This clone occurred once. The gene calls are TRBV15 and TRBJ2-5; 8 nucleotides agree with TRBD2. Trimming took 2 bases from V and 7 from J; bases not matched to a gene: 6. Germline loops: CDR1 LNHNV, CDR2 YYDKDF (reference sequence). The CDR3 has 14 amino acids. CDR3 nucleotides: TGTGCCACCAGCAGAATACCGGGACTAGGGACCCAGTACTTC. Translating gives CATSRIPGLGTQYF. The entire variable domain, with the rest obtained from reference TRBV15 and TRBJ2-5, is as follows: DAMVIQNPRYQVTQFGKPVTLSCSQTLNHNVMYWYQQKSSQAPKLLFHYYDKDFNNEADTPDNFQSRRPNTSFCFLDIRSPGLGDTAMYLCATSRIPGLGTQYFGPGTRLLVL.

The chain is built from TRBV11-2 and TRBJ2-5; 14 bases match TRBD2. This CDR3 is built from 18 residues. Trimming took 1 base from V and 1 from J; bases not matched to a gene: 5. Germline CDR1 reads SGHAT; CDR2 reads FQNNGV. CDR3 sequence reads: CASSLGGLAGAIQETQYF. CDR3 DNA: TGTGCCAGCAGCTTAGGGGGACTAGCGGGGGCTATCCAAGAGACCCAGTACTTC.

J is TRBJ2-1 and V is TRBV5-4; 9 bases match TRBD1. Losses at the gene ends were 2 bases for V and 0 bases for J; bases not matched to a gene: 9. Germline CDR1 SGHNT, CDR2 YYREEE (reference sequence). The CDR3 length is 18 residues. CDR3: CASSFIQGAMSSYNEQFF. The CDR3 nucleotides are TGTGCCAGCAGCTTTATACAGGGGGCGATGAGCTCCTACAATGAGCAGTTCTTC.